The table lists the clone carrying this T cell receptor beta chain with a few counts. The CDR3 is made up of 14 amino acids. V lost 1 base and J lost 3, with 7 bases in between. Authors of the study amplified TCR beta CDR3 regions from RNA transcripts. First-round RT-PCR targeting the TCR CDR3 was performed with the HTBI primer set. TCRdb fed the multiplex PCR reads into MiXCR, producing one record per CDR3 protein. The repertoire holds roughly 380,000 distinct CDR3 sequences, with approximately 13% as singletons. Disease duration under 2 months; hyperthyroidism patients were aged 18 to 65. Diagnosis rested on symptoms, serum thyroxine and TRAb, thyroid ultrasound, and orbital computed tomography. The record originates from a study of T cells in Graves' hyperthyroidism and ophthalmopathy.

The sequence was collected from a woman aged 60-75 years with Graves' hyperthyroidism. This rearrangement joins TRBV12-3 or TRBV12-4 to TRBJ1-3, with unresolved D. Sequenced: blood. The CDR3 loop is CASSLEVFGNTIYF. The CDR3 DNA reads TGTGCCAGCAGTTTAGAAGTCTTTGGAAACACCATATATTTT.